This T cell receptor (beta chain) originates from a study of blood T cell repertoires in COVID-19. Study context: From T cells, B-cell-depleted T cells, or PBMCs came the material, which was cDNA or gDNA.

The V gene's germline CDR1 is SEHNR and CDR2 FQNEAQ (reference sequence). This CDR3 is 14 amino acids long. Trimming removed 2 bases from V and 5 bases from J, with 12 bases in between. Enrolled during active infection, Seattle patients were then followed longitudinally. The data were produced by immunoSEQ multiplex PCR, yet TCRdb's version contains in-frame clones alone and is incomplete. This sample has nearly 200,000 clones; 85% occur once, and the top ten carry 0.8% to 0.95%. The chain uses TRBV7-9 and TRBJ1-2, with D possibly matching TRBD1 (5 bases). The material sequenced was peripheral blood. The TCR originated in a man in his fifties or sixties with COVID-19, enrolled during active disease. CDR3 in DNA: TGTGCCAGCAGCTTACAACAGGAGTCATATGGCTACACCTTC. Translated, it gives CASSLQQESYGYTF.